The table lists the clone carrying this TCR beta chain with many counts. Its target is unknown. Production of TCR cDNA was by 5'RACE template switching, which also added a universal primer site and UMIs. TCRdb re-called the 5' RACE reads through MiXCR, storing one row per CDR3 protein. This table holds around 330,000 distinct CDR3 sequences, roughly 3.5% found once. These data originate in a study of T cells after yellow fever vaccination. On the study more broadly: SMART-Seq v4 Ultra Low Input prepared libraries from low-cell fractions. Whole-study results and caveats: Compared with primary, the secondary response was weaker and peaked at day 5, not 15. Clones from primary vaccination mostly reappeared after the booster (about 97% CD4, over 85% CD8).

The CDR3 covers 15 residues. V was trimmed by 6 bases and J by 2 bases, leaving 15 bases between them. CDR1 is MNHEY and CDR2 is SVGEGT in the germline V gene. This material consisted of PBMCs, taken on the day of the yellow fever booster vaccination. The chain recombines TRBV6-2 or TRBV6-3 with TRBJ2-3; D may be TRBD1 (8 bases). The sequence came from a man between 18 and 35 years old who received the YFV17D yellow fever vaccine. This CDR3 reads CASSERDRTTDTQYF. The CDR3 coding sequence is TGTGCCAGCAGCGAGCGGGACAGGACCACAGATACGCAGTATTTT.